This T cell receptor beta chain was captured by sequencing in a study of T cell responses to AZD1222 COVID-19 vaccine. Study overall: Pooling covered second doses at about 4 or about 12 weeks. General observations from the study: Only after the peak T cell response were repertoires sampled. Possibly, clonal diversity was underestimated; donors were largely white British and included more females.

Remarks on this clone: Its specificity is not known.

Profiling relied on immunoSEQ multiplex PCR, and the TCRdb table lists in-frame clones only, not all of them. Among roughly 70,000 clones listed, about 90% were seen once. Per germline, CDR1 LNHDA and CDR2 SQIVND (reference sequence). This CDR3 has 17 residues. With V trimmed by 3 bases and J by 9 bases, 13 bases remained unmatched. The clonotype originates from an adult in good health. The sequencing here drew on peripheral blood, taken on day 0 of AZD1222 vaccination. The V gene is TRBV19, the J gene TRBJ1-6; 8 nucleotides agree with TRBD1. The CDR3 nucleotides are TGTGCCAGTAGTATCGGGACGGCGGACAGGGTAATTTCACCCCTCCACTTT. It yields the protein CASSIGTADRVISPLHF.